There are many counts of the clone carrying this TCR beta chain. The data were obtained in a study of tumor-infiltrating lymphocytes in primary liver carcinoma. Germline CDR1 and CDR2: MNHEY and SVGAGI. The CDR3 spans 17 residues. The junction had 8 bases not matched to a gene; V was cut back by 6 bases and J by 0 bases. From around 0.5 ug total RNA, TCR beta cDNA was generated with a primer in the constant region. Nested multiplex PCR, run for three rounds with slightly modified ARM-PCR, yielded TCR beta libraries. Primers for the first two PCR rounds were TRBV1-TRBV30 forward primers and a C-beta reverse primer (approximately 10 cycles per round). TCRdb analysed the multiplex PCR reads with MiXCR anew, one entry per CDR3 protein. The sample yields nearly 200,000 distinct CDR3 sequences, 65% seen once. Researchers drew blood RNA from unsorted whole blood and extracted germline DNA as well.

This chain uses TRBV6-5 with TRBJ1-6, with TRBD1 identical over 7 bases. This sequence was found in a woman aged 60-70 years with primary liver carcinoma and hepatitis B virus infection. Source material: peripheral blood. The chain's CDR3 is CASRLRGESSYNSPLHF. Here the CDR3 DNA reads TGTGCCAGCAGACTCAGGGGGGAAAGCTCCTATAATTCACCCCTCCACTTT.